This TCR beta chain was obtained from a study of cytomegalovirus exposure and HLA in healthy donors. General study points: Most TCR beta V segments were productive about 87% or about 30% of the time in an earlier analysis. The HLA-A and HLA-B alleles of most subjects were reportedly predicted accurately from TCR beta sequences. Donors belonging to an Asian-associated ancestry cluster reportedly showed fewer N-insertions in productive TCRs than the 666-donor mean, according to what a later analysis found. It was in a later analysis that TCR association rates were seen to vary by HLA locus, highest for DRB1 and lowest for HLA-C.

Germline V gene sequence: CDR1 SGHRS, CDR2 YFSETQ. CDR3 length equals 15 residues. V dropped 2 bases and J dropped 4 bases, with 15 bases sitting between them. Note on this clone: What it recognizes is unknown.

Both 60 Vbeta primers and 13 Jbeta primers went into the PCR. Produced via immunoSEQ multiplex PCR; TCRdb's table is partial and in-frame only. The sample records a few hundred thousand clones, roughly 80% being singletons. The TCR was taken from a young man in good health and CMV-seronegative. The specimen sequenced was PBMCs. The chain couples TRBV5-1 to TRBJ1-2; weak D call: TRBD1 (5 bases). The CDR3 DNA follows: TGCGCCAGCAGCTTTGGGGCGCCGGTTTCCTATGGCTACACCTTC. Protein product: CASSFGAPVSYGYTF.